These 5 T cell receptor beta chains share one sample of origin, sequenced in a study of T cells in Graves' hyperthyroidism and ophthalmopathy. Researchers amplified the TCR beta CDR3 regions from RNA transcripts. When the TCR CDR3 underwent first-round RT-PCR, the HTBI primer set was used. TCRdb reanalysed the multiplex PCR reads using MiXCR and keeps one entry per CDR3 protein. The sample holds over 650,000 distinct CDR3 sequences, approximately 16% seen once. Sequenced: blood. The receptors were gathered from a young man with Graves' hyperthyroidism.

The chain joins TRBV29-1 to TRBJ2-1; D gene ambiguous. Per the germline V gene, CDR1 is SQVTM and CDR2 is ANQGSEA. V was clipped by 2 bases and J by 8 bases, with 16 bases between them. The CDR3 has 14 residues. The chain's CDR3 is CSVEPIAPAHEQFF. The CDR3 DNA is TGCAGCGTTGAACCAATAGCCCCCGCCCATGAGCAGTTCTTC.

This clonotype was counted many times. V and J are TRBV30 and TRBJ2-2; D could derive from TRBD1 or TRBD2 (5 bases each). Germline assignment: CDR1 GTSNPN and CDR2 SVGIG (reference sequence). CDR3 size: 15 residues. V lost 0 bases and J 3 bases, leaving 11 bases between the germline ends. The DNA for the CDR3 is TGTGCCTGGAGTGTAGAGGGGTTTTACACCGGGGAGCTGTTTTTT. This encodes CAWSVEGFYTGELFF.

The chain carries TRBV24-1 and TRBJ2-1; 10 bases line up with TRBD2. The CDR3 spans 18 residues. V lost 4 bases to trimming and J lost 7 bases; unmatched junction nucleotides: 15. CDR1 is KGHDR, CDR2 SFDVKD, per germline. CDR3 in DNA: TGTGCCACCAGTGACCCGCCTGGGGCTAGCGGGAGTTCGAATGAGCAGTTCTTC. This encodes CATSDPPGASGSSNEQFF.

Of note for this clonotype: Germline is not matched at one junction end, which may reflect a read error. Here the CDR3 reads CASGNRDAYGYTF. The DNA of the CDR3 is TGTGCCAGCGGAAACCGGGACGCATATGGCTACACCTTC. The chain employs TRBV4-1 and TRBJ1-2, with D perhaps matching TRBD1 (5 bases). Germline CDR1 reads MGHRA; CDR2 reads YSYEKL. The CDR3 is 13 amino acids.

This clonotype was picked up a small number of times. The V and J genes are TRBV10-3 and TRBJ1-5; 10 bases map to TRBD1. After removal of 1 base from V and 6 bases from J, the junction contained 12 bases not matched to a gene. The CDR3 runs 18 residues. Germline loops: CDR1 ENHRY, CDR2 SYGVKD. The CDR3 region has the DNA TGTGCCATCAGTGAGTGGGGACAGGGGAGACTAAAAGGTCAGCCCCAGCATTTT. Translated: CAISEWGQGRLKGQPQHF.